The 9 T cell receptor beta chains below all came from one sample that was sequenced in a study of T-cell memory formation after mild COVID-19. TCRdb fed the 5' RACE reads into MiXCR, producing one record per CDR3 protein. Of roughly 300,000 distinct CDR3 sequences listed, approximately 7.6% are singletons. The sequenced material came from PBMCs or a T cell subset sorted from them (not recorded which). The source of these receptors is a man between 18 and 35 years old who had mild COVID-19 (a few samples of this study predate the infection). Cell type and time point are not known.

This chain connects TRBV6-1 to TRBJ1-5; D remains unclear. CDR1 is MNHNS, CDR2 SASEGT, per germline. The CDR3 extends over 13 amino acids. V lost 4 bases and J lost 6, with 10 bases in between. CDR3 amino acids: CASSGKGGQPQHF. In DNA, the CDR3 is TGTGCCAGCAGTGGTAAGGGTGGTCAGCCCCAGCATTTT.

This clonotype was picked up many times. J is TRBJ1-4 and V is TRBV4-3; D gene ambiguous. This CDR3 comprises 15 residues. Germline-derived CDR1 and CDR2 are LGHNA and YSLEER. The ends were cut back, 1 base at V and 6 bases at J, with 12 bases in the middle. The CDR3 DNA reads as TGCGCCAGCAGCCAAGCGGTTGGACCGGATGAAAAACTGTTTTTT. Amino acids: CASSQAVGPDEKLFF.

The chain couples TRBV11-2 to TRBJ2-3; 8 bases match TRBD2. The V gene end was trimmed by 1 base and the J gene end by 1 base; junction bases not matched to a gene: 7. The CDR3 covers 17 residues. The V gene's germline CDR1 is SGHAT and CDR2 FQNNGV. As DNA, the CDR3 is TGTGCCAGCAGCTTAGGATGGTCGCGGGGGGGCACAGATACGCAGTATTTT. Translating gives CASSLGWSRGGTDTQYF.

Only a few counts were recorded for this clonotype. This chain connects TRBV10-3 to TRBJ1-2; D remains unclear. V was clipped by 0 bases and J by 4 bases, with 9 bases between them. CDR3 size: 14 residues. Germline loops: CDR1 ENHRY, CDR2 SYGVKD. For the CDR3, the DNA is TGTGCCATCAGTGAGTCGGAACGTAGCTATGGCTACACCTTC. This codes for CAISESERSYGYTF.

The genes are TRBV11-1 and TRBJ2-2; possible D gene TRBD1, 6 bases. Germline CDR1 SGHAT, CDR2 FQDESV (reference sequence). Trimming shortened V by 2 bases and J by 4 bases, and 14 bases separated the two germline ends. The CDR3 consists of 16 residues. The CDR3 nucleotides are TGTGCCAGCAGCTTATCCCGGGACAAGGGCACCGGGGAGCTGTTTTTT. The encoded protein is CASSLSRDKGTGELFF.

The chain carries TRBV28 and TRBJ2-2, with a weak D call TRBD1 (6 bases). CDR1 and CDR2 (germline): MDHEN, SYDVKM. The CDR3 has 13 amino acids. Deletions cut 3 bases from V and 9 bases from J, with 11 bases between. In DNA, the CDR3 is TGTGCCAGCAGTTTGTACAGGGTTCGGGAGCTGTTTTTT. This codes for CASSLYRVRELFF.

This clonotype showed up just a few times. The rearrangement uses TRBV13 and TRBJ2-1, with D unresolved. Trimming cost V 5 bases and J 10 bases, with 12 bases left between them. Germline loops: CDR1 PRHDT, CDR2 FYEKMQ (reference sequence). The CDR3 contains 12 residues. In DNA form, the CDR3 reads TGTGCCAGCAGCAGATTAAAGGGAGAGCAGTTCTTC. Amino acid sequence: CASSRLKGEQFF.

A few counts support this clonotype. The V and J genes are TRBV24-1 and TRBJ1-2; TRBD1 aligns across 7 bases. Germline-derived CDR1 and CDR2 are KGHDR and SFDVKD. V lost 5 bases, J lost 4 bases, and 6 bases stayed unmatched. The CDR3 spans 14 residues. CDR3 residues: CATSGGGRGYGYTF. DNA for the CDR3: TGTGCCACCAGTGGAGGGGGCCGCGGCTATGGCTACACCTTC.

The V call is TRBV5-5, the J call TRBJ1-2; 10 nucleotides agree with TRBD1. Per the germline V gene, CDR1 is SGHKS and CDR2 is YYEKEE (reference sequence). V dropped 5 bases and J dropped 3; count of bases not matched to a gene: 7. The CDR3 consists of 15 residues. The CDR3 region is CASRHRDRGDYGYTF. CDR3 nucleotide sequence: TGTGCCAGCAGGCACCGGGACAGGGGCGACTATGGCTACACCTTC. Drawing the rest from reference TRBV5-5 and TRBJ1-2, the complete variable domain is DAGVTQSPTHLIKTRGQQVTLRCSPISGHKSVSWYQQVLGQGPQFIFQYYEKEERGRGNFPDRFSARQFPNYSSELNVNALLLGDSALYLCASRHRDRGDYGYTFGSGTRLTVV.